A few counts support the clone carrying this T cell receptor beta chain. What it binds is unknown. This entry comes from a study of T cell repertoires in cytomegalovirus infection. The overall study: It was the public TCR beta signatures that indicated both CMV infection and matching HLA type. Study conclusions and caveats: Accumulated public TCR beta family frequency recognized individuals carrying CMV together with the relevant HLA. HLA-C-restricted, CMV-specific TCR beta clonotypes were dominant ex vivo.

TCRdb re-analysed the reads in MiXCR, keeping a single row per CDR3 protein. The data hold 650,000 to 900,000 distinct CDR3 sequences, with roughly 33% observed a single time. The TCR comes from a human donor in good health (CMV status not recorded). Some clones in this sample may be carry-over from other donors' samples. The material was cultured CD8+ T cells from PBMCs, obtained from culture after CMV antigen stimulation.

The CDR3 spells CAAGTGGGRQPQHF. CDR3 sequence (DNA): TGTGCCGCCGGGACAGGGGGCGGGCGTCAGCCCCAGCATTTT. This chain uses TRBV6-6 with TRBJ1-5; 12 positions match TRBD1. The CDR3 contains 14 residues. Unmatched junction bases numbered 8, after V lost 11 bases and J lost 6 bases. Germline values: CDR1 MNHNY, CDR2 SVGAGI (reference sequence).